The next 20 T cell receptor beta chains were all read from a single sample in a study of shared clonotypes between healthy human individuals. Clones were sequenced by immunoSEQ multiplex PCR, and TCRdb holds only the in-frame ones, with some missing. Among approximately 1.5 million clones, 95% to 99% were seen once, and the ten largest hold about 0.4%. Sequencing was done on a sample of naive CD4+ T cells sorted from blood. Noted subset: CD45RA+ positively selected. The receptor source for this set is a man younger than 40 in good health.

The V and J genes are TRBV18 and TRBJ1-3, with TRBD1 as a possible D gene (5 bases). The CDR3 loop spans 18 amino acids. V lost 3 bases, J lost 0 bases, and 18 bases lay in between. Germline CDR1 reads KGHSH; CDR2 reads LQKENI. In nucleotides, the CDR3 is TGTGCCAGCTCACCCCGACAGAGACCCACAACCTCTGGAAACACCATATATTTT. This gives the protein CASSPRQRPTTSGNTIYF.

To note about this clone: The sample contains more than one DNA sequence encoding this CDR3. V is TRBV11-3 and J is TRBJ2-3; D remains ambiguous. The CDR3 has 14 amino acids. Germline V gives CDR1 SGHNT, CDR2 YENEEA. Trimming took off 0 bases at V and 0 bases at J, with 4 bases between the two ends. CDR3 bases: TGTGCCAGCAGCTTAGACCGAAGCACAGATACGCAGTATTTT. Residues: CASSLDRSTDTQYF.

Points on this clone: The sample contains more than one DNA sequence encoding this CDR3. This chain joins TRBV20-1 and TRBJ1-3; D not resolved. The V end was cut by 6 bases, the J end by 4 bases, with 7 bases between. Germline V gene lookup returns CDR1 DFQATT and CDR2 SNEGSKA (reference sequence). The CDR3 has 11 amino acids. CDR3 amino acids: CSALTGNTIYF. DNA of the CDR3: TGCAGTGCCCTGACAGGAAACACCATATATTTT.

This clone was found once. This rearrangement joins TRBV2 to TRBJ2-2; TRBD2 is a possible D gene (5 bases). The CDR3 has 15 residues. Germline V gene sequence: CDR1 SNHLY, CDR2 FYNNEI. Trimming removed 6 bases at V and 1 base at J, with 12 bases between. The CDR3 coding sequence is TGTGCCAGCAGCTCCCAAGGACTGAACACCGGGGAGCTGTTTTTT. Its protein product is CASSSQGLNTGELFF.

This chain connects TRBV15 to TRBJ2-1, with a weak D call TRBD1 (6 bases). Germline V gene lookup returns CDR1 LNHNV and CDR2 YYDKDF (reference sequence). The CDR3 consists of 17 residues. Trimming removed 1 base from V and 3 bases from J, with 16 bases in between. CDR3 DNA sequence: TGTGCCACCAGCAGAGCCCCGATCGGGACAAGCTACAATGAGCAGTTCTTC. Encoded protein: CATSRAPIGTSYNEQFF.

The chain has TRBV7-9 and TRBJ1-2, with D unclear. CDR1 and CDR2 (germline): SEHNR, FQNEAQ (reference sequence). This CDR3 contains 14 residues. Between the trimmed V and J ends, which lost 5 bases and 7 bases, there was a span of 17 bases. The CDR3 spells CASSHGPNYSGYTF. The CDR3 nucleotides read TGTGCCAGCAGCCACGGACCGAACTATAGTGGCTACACCTTC.

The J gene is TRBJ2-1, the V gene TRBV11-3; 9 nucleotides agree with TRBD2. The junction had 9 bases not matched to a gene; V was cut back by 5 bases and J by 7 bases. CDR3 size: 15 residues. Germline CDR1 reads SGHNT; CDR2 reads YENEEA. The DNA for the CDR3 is TGTGCCAGCAGCACTAGCGGGCTCAAAGGAAATGAGCAGTTCTTC. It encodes CASSTSGLKGNEQFF.

As DNA, the CDR3 is TGTGCCAGCAGCCGGGGGGGAAGAGTGAACACTGAAGCTTTCTTT. Protein sequence: CASSRGGRVNTEAFF. The chain joins TRBV7-2 to TRBJ1-1; possible D gene TRBD1, 5 bases. V was trimmed by 5 bases and J by 0 bases, leaving 13 bases between them. Per the germline V gene, CDR1 is SGHTA and CDR2 is FQGNSA. The CDR3 covers 15 residues. The whole variable domain, filled in from reference TRBV7-2 and TRBJ1-1, reads GAGVSQSPSNKVTEKGKDVELRCDPISGHTALYWYRQSLGQGLEFLIYFQGNSAPDKSGLPSDRFSAERTGGSVSTLTIQRTQQEDSAVYLCASSRGGRVNTEAFFGQGTRLTVV.

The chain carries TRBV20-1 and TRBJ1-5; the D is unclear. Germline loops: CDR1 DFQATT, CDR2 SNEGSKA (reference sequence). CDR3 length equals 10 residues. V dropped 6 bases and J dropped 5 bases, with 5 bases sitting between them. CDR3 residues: CSAQYQPQHF. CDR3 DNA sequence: TGCAGTGCCCAATATCAGCCCCAGCATTTT.

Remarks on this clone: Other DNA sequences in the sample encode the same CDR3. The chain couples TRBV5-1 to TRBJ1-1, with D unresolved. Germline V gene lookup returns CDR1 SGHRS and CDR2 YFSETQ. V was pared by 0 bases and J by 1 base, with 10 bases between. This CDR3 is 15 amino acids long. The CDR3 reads CASSLAPSTNTEAFF. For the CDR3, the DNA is TGCGCCAGCAGCTTGGCGCCCAGCACGAACACTGAAGCTTTCTTT.

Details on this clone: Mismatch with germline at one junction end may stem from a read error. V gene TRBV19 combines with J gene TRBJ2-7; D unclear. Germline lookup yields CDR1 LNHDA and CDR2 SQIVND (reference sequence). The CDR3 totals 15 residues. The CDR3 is CASSRPERALHEQYF. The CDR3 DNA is TGTGCCAGCAGTAGGCCCGAAAGGGCCCTACACGAGCAGTACTTC. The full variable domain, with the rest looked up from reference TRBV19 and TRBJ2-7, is DGGITQSPKYLFRKEGQNVTLSCEQNLNHDAMYWYRQDPGQGLRLIYYSQIVNDFQKGDIAEGYSVSREKKESFPLTVTSAQKNPTAFYLCASSRPERALHEQYFGPGTRLTVT.

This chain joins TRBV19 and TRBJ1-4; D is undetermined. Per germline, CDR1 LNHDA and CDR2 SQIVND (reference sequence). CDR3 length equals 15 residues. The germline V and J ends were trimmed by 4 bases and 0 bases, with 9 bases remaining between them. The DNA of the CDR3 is TGTGCCAGTAGTACCGGACGGGCAACTAATGAAAAACTGTTTTTT. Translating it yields CASSTGRATNEKLFF.

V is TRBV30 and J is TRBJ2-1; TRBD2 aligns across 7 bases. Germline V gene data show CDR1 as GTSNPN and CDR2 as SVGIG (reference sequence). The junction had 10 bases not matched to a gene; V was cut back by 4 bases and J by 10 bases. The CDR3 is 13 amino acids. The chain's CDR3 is CAWKGTGGDEQFF. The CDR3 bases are TGTGCCTGGAAGGGGACGGGAGGAGACGAGCAGTTCTTC. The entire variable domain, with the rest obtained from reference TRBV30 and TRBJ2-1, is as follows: SQTIHQWPATLVQPVGSPLSLECTVEGTSNPNLYWYRQAAGRGLQLLFYSVGIGQISSEVPQNLSASRPQDRQFILSSKKLLLSDSGFYLCAWKGTGGDEQFFGPGTRLTVL.

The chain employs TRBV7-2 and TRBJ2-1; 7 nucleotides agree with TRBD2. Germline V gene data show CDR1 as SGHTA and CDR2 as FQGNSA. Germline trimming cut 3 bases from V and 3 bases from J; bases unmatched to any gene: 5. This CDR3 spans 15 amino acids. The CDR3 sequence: CASSLDGGYYNEQFF. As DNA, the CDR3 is TGTGCCAGCAGCTTGGACGGGGGGTACTACAATGAGCAGTTCTTC.

The CDR3 is CASSYVAGAQPQHF. CDR3 nucleotides: TGTGCCAGCAGTTACGTGGCAGGGGCTCAGCCCCAGCATTTT. The chain links TRBV6-5 to TRBJ1-5, with D possibly matching TRBD1 (6 bases). V lost 2 bases and J 6 bases, leaving 11 bases between the germline ends. The CDR3 length is 14 residues. Germline CDR1 reads MNHEY; CDR2 reads SVGAGI.

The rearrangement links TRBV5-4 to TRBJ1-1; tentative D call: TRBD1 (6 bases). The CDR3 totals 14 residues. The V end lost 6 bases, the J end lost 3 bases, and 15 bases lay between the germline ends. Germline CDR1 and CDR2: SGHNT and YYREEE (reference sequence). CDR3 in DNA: TGTGCCAGCACCCCTCGTGGGGGGCACACTGAAGCTTTCTTT. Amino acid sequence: CASTPRGGHTEAFF.

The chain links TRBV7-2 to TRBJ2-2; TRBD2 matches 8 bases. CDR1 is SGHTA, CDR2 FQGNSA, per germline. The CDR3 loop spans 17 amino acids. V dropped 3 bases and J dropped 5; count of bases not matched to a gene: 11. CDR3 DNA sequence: TGTGCCAGCAGCTTTCCCCGGGAGGGCCAAAGAACCGGGGAGCTGTTTTTT. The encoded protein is CASSFPREGQRTGELFF.

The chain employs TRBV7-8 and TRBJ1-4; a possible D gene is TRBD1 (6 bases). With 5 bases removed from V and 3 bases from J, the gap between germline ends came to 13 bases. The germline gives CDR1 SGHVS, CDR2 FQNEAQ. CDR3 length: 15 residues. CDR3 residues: CASSLQGWANEKLFF. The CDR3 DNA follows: TGTGCCAGCAGCCTACAGGGTTGGGCTAATGAAAAACTGTTTTTT.

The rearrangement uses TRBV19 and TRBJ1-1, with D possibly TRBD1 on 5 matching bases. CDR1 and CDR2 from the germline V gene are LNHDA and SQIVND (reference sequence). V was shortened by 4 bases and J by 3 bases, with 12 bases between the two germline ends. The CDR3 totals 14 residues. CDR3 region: CASSTGEIDTEAFF. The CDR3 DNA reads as TGTGCCAGTAGTACGGGGGAGATTGACACTGAAGCTTTCTTT.

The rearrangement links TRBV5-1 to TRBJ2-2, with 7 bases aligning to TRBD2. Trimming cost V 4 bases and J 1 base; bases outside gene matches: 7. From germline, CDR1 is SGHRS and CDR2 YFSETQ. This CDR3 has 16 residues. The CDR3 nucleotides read TGCGCCAGCAGCCCCACGGGGAGGGTGAACACCGGGGAGCTGTTTTTT. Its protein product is CASSPTGRVNTGELFF.